A single sample is the source of the 12 T cell receptor beta chains below, sequenced in a study of regulatory T cells in long-lasting Graves disease. Time point given: newly diagnosed GD, antithyroid drugs for less than 3 months. RNA isolated from PBMCs was used to make the TCR library. Researchers made TCR beta libraries by using iRepertoire HTBI primers and running Arm-PCR on CDR3 regions. TCRdb processed the multiplex PCR reads anew with MiXCR; each CDR3 protein has one entry. Here the sample spans 500,000 or so distinct CDR3 sequences, under 20% being singletons. The sample also formed part of further work on T cells in Graves' hyperthyroidism and ophthalmopathy.

This material consisted of peripheral blood mononuclear cells (PBMCs), taken at new diagnosis, from a patient treated with antithyroid drugs. The receptors stem from a man aged 40-49 years with Graves disease.

The J gene is TRBJ2-1, the V gene TRBV6-5; 9 positions match TRBD2. There are 14 residues in the CDR3. With V trimmed by 8 bases and J by 5 bases, 7 bases remained unmatched. Germline V CDR1 and CDR2: MNHEY, SVGAGI. The CDR3, as DNA: TGTGCCAGCGGTTTGTTAGCGGGAGACAATGAGCAGTTCTTC. Amino acid sequence: CASGLLAGDNEQFF.

This clonotype was seen a few times. V gene TRBV12-5 combines with J gene TRBJ1-1, with 7 bases matching TRBD1. This CDR3 is 16 amino acids long. Trimming at V came to 5 bases and at J to 4 bases, leaving 13 bases not matched to a gene. The germline CDR1 and CDR2 sequences are LGHNT and FRNRAP. The CDR3 region is CASGTLTGARATEAFF. The CDR3 DNA follows: TGTGCTAGTGGTACACTAACAGGGGCCCGGGCCACTGAAGCTTTCTTT.

In the case of this clonotype: This likely reflects a read error, since a far larger clone is one base away. The chain couples TRBV12-3 or TRBV12-4 to TRBJ2-1; 8 bases match TRBD2. The CDR3 loop spans 14 amino acids. In nucleotides, the CDR3 is TGTGCCAGCAGAGCCGGGACTAGTATTGGTGAGCAGCTCTTC. Its protein product is CASRAGTSIGEQLF.

The chain employs TRBV25-1 and TRBJ2-1, with a possible D match to TRBD1 (5 bases). The ends were cut back, 8 bases at V and 0 bases at J, with 11 bases in the middle. The CDR3 runs to 14 residues. Germline CDR1 is MGHDK and CDR2 is SYGVNS. The CDR3, as DNA: TGTGCCAGCCAAGGACAACTCTCCTACAATGAGCAGTTCTTC. Translated: CASQGQLSYNEQFF.

This clonotype was seen a handful of times. The J gene is TRBJ2-7, the V gene TRBV27; the match to TRBD1 covers 10 bases. CDR1 is MNHEY, CDR2 SMNVEV, per germline (reference sequence). Losses at the gene ends were 7 bases for V and 4 bases for J; bases not matched to a gene: 7. The CDR3 totals 14 residues. The CDR3 sequence: CASTFRQGAYEQYF. As DNA, the CDR3 is TGTGCCAGCACCTTTAGACAGGGGGCTTACGAGCAGTACTTC.

Worth noting for this clonotype: This is likely an artifact of a read error, given a far larger clone one base away. The rearrangement joins TRBV7-2 to TRBJ2-1; 7 bases agree with TRBD2. V lost 5 bases to trimming and J lost 9 bases; unmatched junction nucleotides: 10. The CDR3 spans 14 residues. Germline CDR1 reads SGHTA; CDR2 reads FQGNSA. CDR3: CASSAVAGVVEQFF. Here the CDR3 DNA reads TGTGCCAGCAGCGCCGTGGCGGGAGTGGTTGAGCAGTTCTTC.

This chain uses TRBV12-5 with TRBJ2-1, with 10 bases aligning to TRBD2. This CDR3 has 15 amino acids. The V and J ends lost 10 bases and 7 bases, in that order; junction bases with no gene match: 13. Germline loops: CDR1 LGHNT, CDR2 FRNRAP. The chain's CDR3 is CATKALAGEGNEQFF. The CDR3 nucleotides read TGTGCTACAAAGGCCCTAGCGGGAGAGGGTAATGAGCAGTTCTTC.

This clonotype was seen ten or more times. The chain joins TRBV5-1 to TRBJ2-3, with TRBD1 identical over 10 bases. The CDR3 length is 16 residues. Germline loops: CDR1 SGHRS, CDR2 YFSETQ. V was clipped by 4 bases and J by 2 bases; unmatched bases: 7. CDR3: CASSLRGQGITDTQYF. CDR3 nucleotides: TGCGCCAGCAGCCTCCGGGGACAGGGGATCACAGATACGCAGTATTTT.

This clonotype was seen a handful of times. The chain recombines TRBV30 with TRBJ1-6; 7 bases are a match to TRBD1. Germline trimming cut 1 base from V and 3 bases from J; bases unmatched to any gene: 12. This CDR3 contains 18 residues. Germline-derived CDR1 and CDR2 are GTSNPN and SVGIG (reference sequence). CDR3 protein: CAWSGNSHRDSYNSPLHF. Written as DNA, the CDR3 is TGTGCCTGGAGTGGCAACTCCCACCGGGACAGCTATAATTCACCCCTCCACTTT.

This clonotype was observed many times. The V call is TRBV12-3 or TRBV12-4, the J call TRBJ2-7; TRBD1 matches 9 bases. V lost 3 bases and J lost 3; bases outside the gene matches: 3. The CDR3 is 14 amino acids. CDR3 in DNA: TGTGCCAGCAGTTTCGGGACAGGGAACTACGAGCAGTACTTC. Translated, it gives CASSFGTGNYEQYF.

In its sample, this clonotype was seen many times. J is TRBJ1-2 and V is TRBV28; D not certain. CDR1 and CDR2 from the germline V gene are MDHEN and SYDVKM. V lost 10 bases to trimming and J lost 2 bases, with 14 bases between them. The CDR3 extends over 13 amino acids. CDR3 sequence reads: CAILELGNYGYTF. DNA of the CDR3: TGTGCCATCCTTGAATTGGGGAACTATGGCTACACCTTC.

J is TRBJ1-1 and V is TRBV10-2, with D perhaps TRBD1 (5 bases). The CDR3 consists of 14 residues. V was shortened by 0 bases and J by 3 bases, with 8 bases between the two germline ends. Germline CDR1 is WSHSY and CDR2 is SAAADI. CDR3 bases: TGCGCCAGCAGTGAGTCTGCCAGGGACACTGAAGCTTTCTTT. Amino acid sequence: CASSESARDTEAFF.